These T cell receptor beta chains were read from a single sample in a study of blood T cell repertoires in COVID-19. Libraries were prepared by immunoSEQ multiplex PCR; TCRdb keeps only in-frame clonotypes and omits some of them. The sample records around 340,000 clones, around 85% being singletons. The sample was PBMCs or T cells enriched from blood (not recorded which). The receptors were sampled from a woman in her thirties or forties with acute COVID-19. Both conserved end residues are part of each CDR3. The D gene is left open where the match is weak. Where a row states a size, it is once, few, many or the class of an expanded clone; other rows omit it.

d_gene | j_gene | v_gene | abundance | CDR3aa | CDR3nt
TRBD1 | TRBJ2-2 | TRBV5-4 | . | CASSFRTGADGELFF | TGTGCCAGCAGCTTCAGGACAGGGGCGGACGGGGAGCTGTTTTTT
. | TRBJ2-4 | TRBV7-2 | . | CASSWGTYRNIQYF | TGTGCCAGCAGTTGGGGGACTTACCGAAACATTCAGTACTTC
. | TRBJ2-5 | TRBV5-1 | . | CASSLNKGVGQETQYF | TGCGCCAGCAGCTTGAATAAGGGAGTTGGGCAAGAGACCCAGTACTTC
. | TRBJ2-3 | TRBV11-2 | . | CASSFSLDTQYF | TGTGCCAGCAGCTTCTCTCTAGATACGCAGTATTTT
TRBD1 | TRBJ2-2 | TRBV6-5 | few | CAGAQTGGDTGELFF | TGTGCCGGCGCCCAAACAGGGGGCGACACCGGGGAGCTGTTTTTT
. | TRBJ1-4 | TRBV7-9 | . | CASSDRTGNEKLFF | TGTGCCAGCAGCGACAGGACGGGCAATGAAAAACTGTTTTTT
. | TRBJ2-3 | TRBV9 | once | CASSESPRLDTQYF | TGTGCCAGCAGCGAATCGCCCAGGCTGGATACGCAGTATTTT
TRBD1 | TRBJ1-2 | TRBV18 | . | CASSLGTAVGYTF | TGTGCCAGCTCACTCGGGACAGCGGTTGGCTACACCTTC
. | TRBJ2-7 | TRBV27 | . | CASSPPNYYEQYF | TGTGCCAGCAGTCCACCTAATTACTACGAGCAGTACTTC
TRBD1 | TRBJ2-7 | TRBV7-2 | . | CASSPRTGGNYEQYF | TGTGCCAGCAGCCCAAGGACAGGGGGCAACTACGAGCAGTACTTC
TRBD2 | TRBJ2-3 | TRBV9 | once | CASSPASGSADTQYF | TGTGCCAGCAGCCCGGCTAGCGGGAGTGCAGATACGCAGTATTTT
TRBD2 | TRBJ2-3 | TRBV4-2 | . | CASSQDASGDTDTQYF | TGTGCCAGCAGCCAAGACGCTAGCGGGGACACAGATACGCAGTATTTT
. | TRBJ2-7 | TRBV20-1 | . | CSASKAEQYF | TGCAGTGCTAGTAAAGCCGAGCAGTACTTC
. | TRBJ2-3 | TRBV19 | once | CASSIRAGATDTQYF | TGTGCCAGTAGTATTCGTGCGGGGGCCACAGATACGCAGTATTTT
. | TRBJ1-1 | TRBV28 | . | CASSSLGGGQFTEAFF | TGTGCCAGCAGTTCCCTGGGGGGGGGACAATTCACTGAAGCTTTCTTT
TRBD2 | TRBJ2-3 | TRBV28 | once | CASSLRSGKSTDTQYF | TGTGCCAGCAGTTTACGTAGCGGGAAAAGCACAGATACGCAGTATTTT
. | TRBJ1-5 | TRBV28 | . | CASLGEAAQHF | TGTGCCAGCCTCGGGGAGGCAGCCCAGCATTTT
. | TRBJ2-1 | TRBV28 | . | CASSFGNSYNEQFF | TGTGCCAGCAGTTTCGGGAACTCCTACAATGAGCAGTTCTTC
. | TRBJ2-5 | TRBV7-8 | . | CASSPYPTQYF | TGTGCCAGCAGCCCCTACCCGACCCAGTACTTC
. | TRBJ2-4 | TRBV4-3 | . | CASSQELRDTLPLLIQYF | TGCGCCAGCAGCCAAGAACTCCGGGACACATTGCCTCTACTCATTCAGTACTTC
. | TRBJ1-5 | TRBV4-2 | . | CASARSGGVQPQHF | TGTGCCAGCGCCCGATCGGGGGGCGTTCAGCCCCAGCATTTT
. | TRBJ2-7 | TRBV28 | . | CASSSNGVGYF | TGTGCCAGCAGTAGCAACGGGGTAGGGTACTTC
. | TRBJ2-1 | TRBV12-1 | . | CASRNRRSSYNEQFF | TGTGCCAGCAGGAACAGACGAAGCTCCTACAATGAGCAGTTCTTC
. | TRBJ2-7 | TRBV4-2 | . | CASSQDRGYEQYF | TGTGCCAGCAGCCAAGATCGAGGCTACGAGCAGTACTTC
TRBD1 | TRBJ2-1 | TRBV11-2 | . | CASSLGGTGGSEQFF | TGTGCCAGCAGCTTAGGAGGGACAGGGGGCAGTGAGCAGTTCTTC
TRBD2 | TRBJ2-7 | TRBV5-6 | . | CASSFLRTSGTYEQYF | TGTGCCAGCAGCTTCTTACGGACTAGCGGGACCTACGAGCAGTACTTC
TRBD1 | TRBJ2-5 | TRBV19 | . | CASSLPGGRQKETQYF | TGTGCCAGTAGTCTACCAGGGGGCAGGCAAAAAGAGACCCAGTACTTC
. | TRBJ2-1 | TRBV19 | . | CASSIRVTGHNEQFF | TGTGCCAGTAGTATAAGAGTAACAGGGCACAATGAGCAGTTCTTC
. | TRBJ1-1 | TRBV6-5 | . | CASSYGPRQSFTEAFF | TGTGCCAGCAGTTACGGCCCGAGACAGAGCTTCACTGAAGCTTTCTTT